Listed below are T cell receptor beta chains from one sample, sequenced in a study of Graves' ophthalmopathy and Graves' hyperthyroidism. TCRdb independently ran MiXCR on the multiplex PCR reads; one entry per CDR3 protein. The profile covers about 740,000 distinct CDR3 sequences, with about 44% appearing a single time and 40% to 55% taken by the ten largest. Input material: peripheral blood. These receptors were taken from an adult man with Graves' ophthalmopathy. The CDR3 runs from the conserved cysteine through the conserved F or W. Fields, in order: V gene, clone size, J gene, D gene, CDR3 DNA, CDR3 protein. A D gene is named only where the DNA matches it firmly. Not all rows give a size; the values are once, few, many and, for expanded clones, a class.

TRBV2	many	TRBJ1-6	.	TGTGCCAGCAGTGAAGTTCCTCCAAACGTTTCACCCCTCCACTTT	CASSEVPPNVSPLHF
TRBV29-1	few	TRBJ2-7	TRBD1	TGCAGCGTTGGTGGGACAGGGACCTACGAGCAGTACTTC	CSVGGTGTYEQYF
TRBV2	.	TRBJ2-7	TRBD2	TGTGCCAGCAGTTCCCCGGGGGGGCAGTACTTC	CASSSPGGQYF
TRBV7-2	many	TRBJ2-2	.	TGTGCCAGCAGCTTAGACCCAGGGCGCGCGAACACCGGGGAGCTGTTTTTT	CASSLDPGRANTGELFF
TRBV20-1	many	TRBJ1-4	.	TGCAGTGCCCCAGGGGATGGAGAAAAACTGTTTTTT	CSAPGDGEKLFF
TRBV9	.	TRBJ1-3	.	TGTGCCAGCAGCCAAGAGAGAAACACCATATATTTT	CASSQERNTIYF
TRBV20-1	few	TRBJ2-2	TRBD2	TGCAGTGCTAGAGCCGGCGGGAGCAACGGCGGGGAGCTGTTTTTT	CSARAGGSNGGELFF
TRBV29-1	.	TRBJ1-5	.	TGCAGCGGAGACGGGGACTATCAGCCCCAGCATTTT	CSGDGDYQPQHF
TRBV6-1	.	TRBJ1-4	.	TGTGCCAGCAGAAGGACGGTTAATGAAAAACTGTTTTTT	CASRRTVNEKLFF
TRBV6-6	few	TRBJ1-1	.	TGTGCCAGCGCCCGAGCCCGAGGGACTGAAGCTTTCTTT	CASARARGTEAFF
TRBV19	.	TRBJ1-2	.	TGCGCCAGCAGCCAAGATCTTGAGAGGCCTAACTATGGCCACTCCTTC	CASSQDLERPNYGHSF
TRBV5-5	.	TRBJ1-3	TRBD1	TGTGCCAGCAGCTTGATGTCCGGGACAGGGATTGGGGCCTGGGGAAACACCATATATTTT	CASSLMSGTGIGAWGNTIYF
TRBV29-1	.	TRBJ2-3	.	TGCAGCGTTAAAGGAGCCCAGCGGAGTGGCACAGATACGCAGTATTTT	CSVKGAQRSGTDTQYF
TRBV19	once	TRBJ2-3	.	TGTGCCAGTAGTACCCGGGACAACACAGATACGCAGTATTTT	CASSTRDNTDTQYF
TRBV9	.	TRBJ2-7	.	TGTGCCAGCAGCGTGGATGGGACGTCCGCCTACGAGCAGTACTTC	CASSVDGTSAYEQYF
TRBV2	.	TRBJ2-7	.	TGTGCCAGCAGCCTACTCGGCCCGAGTACCTACGAGCAGTACTTC	CASSLLGPSTYEQYF
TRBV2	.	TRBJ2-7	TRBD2	TGTGCCAGCAGTAGACTAGCGGGAGGGCCAACCTACGAGCAGTACTTC	CASSRLAGGPTYEQYF
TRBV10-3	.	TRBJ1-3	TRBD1	TGTGCCAGCAGTTCGCCCTATCCGGGACAGGGGACCTCTGGAAACACCATATATTTT	CASSSPYPGQGTSGNTIYF
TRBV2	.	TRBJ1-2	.	TGCGCCAGCAGCCGCAAATCCAGGGACGGGGTGAACTATGGCTACACCTTC	CASSRKSRDGVNYGYTF
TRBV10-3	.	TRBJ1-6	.	TGTGCCAGCAGTGAACCCAGTTATAATTCACCCCTCCACTTT	CASSEPSYNSPLHF
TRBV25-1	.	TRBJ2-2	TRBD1	TGTGCCAGCGCGACAGGGATCGGGGAGCTGTTTTTT	CASATGIGELFF
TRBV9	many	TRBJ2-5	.	TGTGCCAGCAGCGTAGGGGCAGGGCCAGAGACCCAGTACTTC	CASSVGAGPETQYF
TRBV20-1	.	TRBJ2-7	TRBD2	TGCAGTGCTAGTCAGGCGGGAGGCCCCTACGAGCAGTACTTC	CSASQAGGPYEQYF
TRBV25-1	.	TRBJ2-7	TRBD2	TGTGCCAGCAGTGAATTGGGGGGGGGGGGCTACGAGCAGTACTTC	CASSELGGGGYEQYF
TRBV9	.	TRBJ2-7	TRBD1	TGTGCCAGCAGCGTATCACCGCAGGGGGTCTACGAGCAGTACTTC	CASSVSPQGVYEQYF
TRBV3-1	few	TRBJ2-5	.	TGTGCCAGCAGCCAAGAATTCAGGAAAGAGACCCAGTACTTC	CASSQEFRKETQYF
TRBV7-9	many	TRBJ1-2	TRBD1	TGTGCCAGCAGCTTAGGGCAGGGCAGGGGGTATGGCTACACCTTC	CASSLGQGRGYGYTF
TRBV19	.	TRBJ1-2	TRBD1	TGTGCCAGTAGTATTCAGGGGGTCGACTATGGCTACACCTTC	CASSIQGVDYGYTF
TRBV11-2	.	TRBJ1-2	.	TGTGCCAGCAGCTTCCCGGGACAATATGGCTACACCTTC	CASSFPGQYGYTF
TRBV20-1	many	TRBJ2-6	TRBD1	TGCAGTGCTCCGACAGGGGCCGGGGCCAACGTCCTGACTTTC	CSAPTGAGANVLTF
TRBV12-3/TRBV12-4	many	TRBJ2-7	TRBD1	TGTGCCAGCAGTTTAGGACCGGGACAGGGATCATCCGAGCAGTACTTC	CASSLGPGQGSSEQYF
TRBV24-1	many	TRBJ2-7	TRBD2	TGTGCCACCAGTGATCGTCTAGCGGGAGACGGCGAGCAGTACTTC	CATSDRLAGDGEQYF
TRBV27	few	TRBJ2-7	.	TGTGCCAGCAGTTTAAGGGGCAGGGTCTACGAGCAGTACTTC	CASSLRGRVYEQYF
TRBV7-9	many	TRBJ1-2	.	TGTGCCAGCAGCTCGTCCTCAGGGGAAGGCTACACCTTC	CASSSSSGEGYTF
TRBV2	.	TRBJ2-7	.	TGTGCCAGCATGAGGGGACTGAGGTCGGGAGAGCAGTACTTC	CASMRGLRSGEQYF
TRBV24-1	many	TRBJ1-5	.	TGTGCCACCAGTGATTACAGGGCGGGAGGTCAGCCCCAGCATTTT	CATSDYRAGGQPQHF
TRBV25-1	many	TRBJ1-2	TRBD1	TGTGCCAGCAGCGGGACAGGCCGTTCTTATGCCGATGGCTACACCTTC	CASSGTGRSYADGYTF
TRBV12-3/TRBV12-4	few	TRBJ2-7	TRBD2	TGTGCCAGCAGCATAGCGGGAGTAAGGCCGGACGAGCAGTACTTC	CASSIAGVRPDEQYF
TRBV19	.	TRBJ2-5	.	TGTGCCAGTAGTGGAACGACAGAAGAGACCCAGTACTTC	CASSGTTEETQYF
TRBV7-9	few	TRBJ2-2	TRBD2	TGTGCCAGCAGCTTAGTCCTAGCGGGAGGGATTTCCGGGGAGCTGTTTTTT	CASSLVLAGGISGELFF
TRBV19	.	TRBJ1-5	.	TGTGCCAGTAGTCGTGGAGGGGACCGCGATCAGCCCCAGCATTTT	CASSRGGDRDQPQHF
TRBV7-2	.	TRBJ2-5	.	TGTGCCAGCAGCCAGCTGGACAGCGTTCAAGAGACCCAGTACTTC	CASSQLDSVQETQYF
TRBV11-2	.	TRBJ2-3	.	TGTGCCAGCAGCAGGACCGCGTCCTACACAGATACGCAGTATTTT	CASSRTASYTDTQYF
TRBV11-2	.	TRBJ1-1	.	TGTGCCAGCAGTCAAACCCTAATATCTGAAGCTTTCTTT	CASSQTLISEAFF
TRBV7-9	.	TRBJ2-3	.	TGTGCCAGCAGCTTGACCGTTAGCTTCCATACGCAGTATTTT	CASSLTVSFHTQYF
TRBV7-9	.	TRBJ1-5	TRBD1	TGCGCCAGCAGCCTCGGGACAGGGAAAACTGGAAGGCATCAGCCCCAGCATTTT	CASSLGTGKTGRHQPQHF